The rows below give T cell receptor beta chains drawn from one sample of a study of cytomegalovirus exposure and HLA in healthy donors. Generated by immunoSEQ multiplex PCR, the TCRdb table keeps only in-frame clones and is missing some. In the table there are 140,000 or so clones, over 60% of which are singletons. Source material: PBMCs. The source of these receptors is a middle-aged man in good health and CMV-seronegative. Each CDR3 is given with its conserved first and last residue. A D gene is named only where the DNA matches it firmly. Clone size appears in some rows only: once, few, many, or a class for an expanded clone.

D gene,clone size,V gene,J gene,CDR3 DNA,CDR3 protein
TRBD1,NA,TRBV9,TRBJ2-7,TGTGCCAGCAGCGCGGCCGGGACAGGGGTCTACGAGCAGTACTTC,CASSAAGTGVYEQYF
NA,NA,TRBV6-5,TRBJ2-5,TGTGCCAGCAGTGAACTGACAGGTCCGGAGACCCAGTACTTC,CASSELTGPETQYF
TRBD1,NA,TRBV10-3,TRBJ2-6,TGTGCCATCAGTGCCGGGACAGGGGCAACTTTTGGGGCCAACGTCCTGACTTTC,CAISAGTGATFGANVLTF
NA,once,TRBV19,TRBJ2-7,TGTGCCAGTAGTATTATCGGGGGTCCGGACGAGCAGTACTTC,CASSIIGGPDEQYF
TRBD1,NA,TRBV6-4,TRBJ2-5,TGTGCCAGCAGTTTTGACAGGGTCTACCAAGAGACCCAGTACTTC,CASSFDRVYQETQYF
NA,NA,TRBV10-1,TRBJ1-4,TGCGCCAGCAGTGATAAAGACTTTAATGAAAAACTGTTTTTT,CASSDKDFNEKLFF
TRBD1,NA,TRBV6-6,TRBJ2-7,TGTGCCAGCAGTTACTCGACAGGGAACTCCTACGAGCAGTACTTC,CASSYSTGNSYEQYF
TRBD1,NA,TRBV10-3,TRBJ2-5,TGTGCCATCAGTGATGACAGGGGGCCTGAGACCCAGTACTTC,CAISDDRGPETQYF
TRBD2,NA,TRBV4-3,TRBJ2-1,TGCGCCAGCAGCCAAGGCCTAGCGGGGGGGCCTGTGGATGAGCAGTTCTTC,CASSQGLAGGPVDEQFF
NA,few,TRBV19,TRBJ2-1,TGTGCCAGTAGTATTGGCCCCGGGGTCTCCTACAATGAGCAGTTCTTC,CASSIGPGVSYNEQFF
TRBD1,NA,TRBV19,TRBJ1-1,TGTGCATGCGGACAGGGATACACTGAAGCTTTCTTT,CACGQGYTEAFF
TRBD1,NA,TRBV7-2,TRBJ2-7,TGTGCCAGCAGACCACTGGACAGGGTCTACGAGCAGTACTTC,CASRPLDRVYEQYF
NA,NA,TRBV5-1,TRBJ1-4,TGCGCCAGCAGCCTCAACAGGGCGGGTAGTGAAAAACTGTTTTTT,CASSLNRAGSEKLFF
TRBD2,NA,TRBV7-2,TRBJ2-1,TGTGCCAGCAGCCGGACTAGCGGGACCTCCTACAATGAGCAGTTCTTC,CASSRTSGTSYNEQFF
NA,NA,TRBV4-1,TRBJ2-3,TGCGCCAGCAGCCCTTTAACATCCACAGATACGCAGTATTTT,CASSPLTSTDTQYF
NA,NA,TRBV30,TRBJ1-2,TGTGCCTGGAGTAAAGGGGGACGGGACTATGGCTACACCTTC,CAWSKGGRDYGYTF
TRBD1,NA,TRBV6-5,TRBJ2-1,TGTGCCAGCAAGACAGGGGGCTACAATGAGCAGTTCTTC,CASKTGGYNEQFF
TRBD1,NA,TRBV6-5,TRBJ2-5,TGTGCCAGCAGTTACAAGGGGGCAGGTGAGACCCAGTACTTC,CASSYKGAGETQYF
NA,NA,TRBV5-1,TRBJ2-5,TGCGCCAGCAGGGAGCAGGGAGGAAGAGAGACCCAGTACTTC,CASREQGGRETQYF
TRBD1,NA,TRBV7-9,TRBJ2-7,TGTGCCAGCACGACAGGGGGCGCATACGAGCAGTACTTC,CASTTGGAYEQYF
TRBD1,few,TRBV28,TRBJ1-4,TGTGCCAGCAGTCTCGACAGGGCCCTCAAGCCTAATGAAAAACTGTTTTTT,CASSLDRALKPNEKLFF
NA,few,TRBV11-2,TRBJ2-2,TGTGCCAGCAGCTCCTTTATTGCGAGCACCGGGGAGCTGTTTTTT,CASSSFIASTGELFF
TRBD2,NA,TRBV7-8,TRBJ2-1,TGTGCCAGCAGCTTAGAGCCCAGCGGGGGGGACTACAATGAGCAGTTCTTC,CASSLEPSGGDYNEQFF
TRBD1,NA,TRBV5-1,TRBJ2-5,TGCGCCAGCAGCTCGACAGGGGTCCTCGAGACCCAGTACTTC,CASSSTGVLETQYF
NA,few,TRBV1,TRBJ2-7,TGCACCAGCAGCCACGGGACTAGCGCTTGCTTCTTCTACGAGCAGTACTTC,CTSSHGTSACFFYEQYF
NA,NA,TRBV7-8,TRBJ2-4,TGTGCCAGCGGGGGTTCACAGGGAAACAGTCAGTACTTC,CASGGSQGNSQYF
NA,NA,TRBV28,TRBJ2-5,TGTGCCAGCAGTTTATTGAGGGGGACGGTTGATCTGCAAGAGACCCAGTACTTC,CASSLLRGTVDLQETQYF
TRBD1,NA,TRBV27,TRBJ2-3,TGTGCCAGCAGTTTAGGCAGGGGGCCAGATACGCAGTATTTT,CASSLGRGPDTQYF
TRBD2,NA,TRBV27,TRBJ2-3,TGTGCCAGCAGTCCGATAGCGGGACTAGCGGGGGAGCTCAGGGGGGAGGATACGCAGTATTTT,CASSPIAGLAGELRGEDTQYF